What follows are 13 T cell receptor beta chains derived from one specimen sequenced in a study of T cells in Graves' hyperthyroidism and ophthalmopathy. Researchers took RNA transcripts and amplified the TCR beta CDR3 regions from them. The HTBI primer set drove a first-round RT-PCR of the TCR CDR3. TCRdb itself ran the multiplex PCR reads through MiXCR, one entry per CDR3 protein. The data contain nearly 600,000 distinct CDR3 sequences, approximately 13% of them singletons. Sequencing was done on a sample of blood. These receptors all stem from a woman between 25 and 40 years old with Graves' hyperthyroidism that later progressed to Graves' ophthalmopathy.

This clonotype was counted at least ten times. This chain joins TRBV4-1 and TRBJ2-2, with D possibly called TRBD1 or TRBD2 (6 bases each). CDR1 is MGHRA, CDR2 YSYEKL, per germline. The CDR3 runs to 16 residues. Trimming left V 0 bases short and J 4 bases short, with 12 bases between. As DNA, the CDR3 is TGCGCCAGCAGCCAAGAGGGGGCTAGCGTCACCGGGGAGCTGTTTTTT. As protein: CASSQEGASVTGELFF.

The chain is built from TRBV6-1 and TRBJ2-7; 10 nucleotides match TRBD2. V lost 4 bases, J lost 5 bases, and 8 bases stayed unmatched. The germline CDR1 and CDR2 sequences are MNHNS and SASEGT. This CDR3 is 15 amino acids long. This CDR3 is CASSAPQSGRDEQYV. The CDR3 nucleotides read TGTGCCAGCAGTGCTCCCCAGAGCGGGAGGGACGAGCAGTACGTC.

In this sample, this clonotype turned up many times. This chain joins TRBV7-3 and TRBJ2-3, with D uncertain. Trimming removed 2 bases at V and 8 bases at J, with 17 bases between. The length of the CDR3 is 15 residues. The V gene's germline CDR1 is SGHTA and CDR2 FQGTGA. DNA for the CDR3: TGTGCCAGCAGCTTACATGGCTCCCTATTGGGTACGCAGTATTTT. This translates into CASSLHGSLLGTQYF. The complete variable domain, with remaining parts taken from reference TRBV7-3 and TRBJ2-3, reads GAGVSQTPSNKVTEKGKYVELRCDPISGHTALYWYRQSLGQGPEFLIYFQGTGAADDSGLPNDRFFAVRPEGSVSTLKIQRTERGDSAVYLCASSLHGSLLGTQYFGPGTRLTVL.

The chain links TRBV18 to TRBJ2-7, with TRBD2 matching 7 bases. V shed 6 bases and J 4 bases; nucleotides not matched to a gene: 9. Germline CDR1 and CDR2: KGHSH and LQKENI. There are 14 residues in the CDR3. CDR3: CASSAAGSLYEQYF. In nucleotides, the CDR3 is TGTGCCAGCTCGGCAGCGGGGTCTCTTTACGAGCAGTACTTC.

The chain couples TRBV3-1 to TRBJ2-7, with D perhaps assigned TRBD1 or TRBD2 (5 bases each). Germline V CDR1 and CDR2: LGHDT, YNNKEL (reference sequence). The CDR3 is 16 residues long. V dropped 3 bases and J dropped 3 bases, with 18 bases sitting between them. CDR3 sequence: CASSHRGAGPSYEQYF. In DNA, the CDR3 is TGTGCCAGCAGCCACCGAGGGGCGGGTCCAAGCTACGAGCAGTACTTC.

This clonotype was seen many times. The chain combines TRBV28 with TRBJ2-7; no clear D. Germline loops: CDR1 MDHEN, CDR2 SYDVKM. V gave up 5 bases and J gave up 4 bases, with 15 bases separating them. The CDR3 covers 14 residues. CDR3 sequence: CASSEPGLEYEQYF. Here the CDR3 DNA reads TGTGCCAGCAGTGAACCGGGCCTGGAATACGAGCAGTACTTC. Complete variable domain (other parts from reference TRBV28 and TRBJ2-7): DVKVTQSSRYLVKRTGEKVFLECVQDMDHENMFWYRQDPGLGLRLIYFSYDVKMKEKGDIPEGYSVSREKKERFSLILESASTNQTSMYLCASSEPGLEYEQYFGPGTRLTVT.

The sample holds many counts of this clonotype. The rearrangement uses TRBV7-9 and TRBJ2-5, with TRBD2 identical over 13 bases. J lost 3 bases, V lost 4 bases, and 5 bases had no gene match. Germline V gene data show CDR1 as SEHNR and CDR2 as FQNEAQ (reference sequence). The CDR3 is made up of 16 amino acids. CDR3 coding DNA: TGTGCCAGCAGCTGGATAGGACTAGCGGGAGAAGAGACCCAGTACTTC. Residues: CASSWIGLAGEETQYF.

In its sample, this clonotype was seen a few times. The J gene is TRBJ1-5, the V gene TRBV7-2, with no clear D. Germline V CDR1 and CDR2: SGHTA, FQGNSA. The CDR3 runs to 17 residues. Trimming took off 2 bases at V and 4 bases at J, with 18 bases between the two ends. CDR3 DNA: TGTGCCAGCAGCTTAATAAGGACGTCCGAGAGGAATCAGCCCCAGCATTTT. This codes for CASSLIRTSERNQPQHF. Full variable domain (outside the CDR3, taken from reference TRBV7-2 and TRBJ1-5): GAGVSQSPSNKVTEKGKDVELRCDPISGHTALYWYRQSLGQGLEFLIYFQGNSAPDKSGLPSDRFSAERTGGSVSTLTIQRTQQEDSAVYLCASSLIRTSERNQPQHFGDGTRLSIL.

The V and J genes are TRBV4-3 and TRBJ2-7, with D perhaps TRBD2 (5 bases). The CDR3 totals 15 residues. Trimming removed 1 base from V and 3 bases from J, with 13 bases in between. The V gene's germline CDR1 is LGHNA and CDR2 YSLEER. The CDR3 sequence: CASSQAPSGIYEQYF. The CDR3 nucleotides read TGCGCCAGCAGCCAAGCACCATCGGGAATCTACGAGCAGTACTTC.

This clonotype was observed a few times. The V call is TRBV5-5, the J call TRBJ1-2; D is possibly TRBD1 (5 bases). This CDR3 spans 16 amino acids. The V end lost 1 base, the J end lost 6 bases, and 19 bases lay between the germline ends. The germline gives CDR1 SGHKS, CDR2 YYEKEE (reference sequence). The CDR3 here is CASSLRFVGQRDGYTF. The CDR3 DNA follows: TGTGCCAGCAGCTTGAGGTTCGTGGGGCAAAGGGATGGCTACACCTTC.

The gene calls are TRBV28 and TRBJ1-1; weak D call: TRBD1 (6 bases). There are 14 residues in the CDR3. The V end lost 5 bases, the J end lost 4 bases, and 14 bases lay between the germline ends. Germline V gene sequence: CDR1 MDHEN, CDR2 SYDVKM. CDR3 nucleotide sequence: TGTGCCAGCAGTCCCCAGGACAGCACCACTGAAGCTTTCTTT. This codes for CASSPQDSTTEAFF.

This clonotype has at least ten counts. The chain combines TRBV29-1 with TRBJ1-2; D gene uncertain. With 2 bases removed from V and 5 bases from J, the gap between germline ends came to 6 bases. Germline values: CDR1 SQVTM, CDR2 ANQGSEA. The CDR3 has 11 residues. CDR3 amino acids: CSVEPGYGYTF. As DNA, the CDR3 is TGCAGCGTTGAACCAGGTTATGGCTACACCTTC.

The chain recombines TRBV11-2 with TRBJ2-1; TRBD2 aligns across 13 bases. The germline CDR1 and CDR2 sequences are SGHAT and FQNNGV. There are 15 residues in the CDR3. Unmatched junction bases numbered 6, after V lost 4 bases and J lost 9 bases. The CDR3 nucleotides read TGTGCCAGCAGCTGGACTAGCGGGAGTTTAGGTGAGCAGTTCTTC. It translates to CASSWTSGSLGEQFF.